This is a list of T cell receptor beta chains from one sample in a study of spatial heterogeneity in lung cancer. TCRdb independently ran MiXCR on the 5' RACE reads; one entry per CDR3 protein. The table shows roughly 39,000 distinct CDR3 sequences, with roughly 5.8% occurring only once. Sequencing used PBMCs, obtained at surgery. Source of these receptors: a male donor with early-stage non-small cell lung cancer. The CDR3 runs from the conserved cysteine through the conserved F or W. D genes are given only for firm matches. Size tells how often a clone was seen (once, few, many) or the class of an expanded clone, and some rows leave it out.

V: TRBV24-1; J: TRBJ2-6; size: few; D: TRBD1; DNA: TGTGCCACGTCCGGGACAGGATTCTCTGGGGCCAACGTCCTGACTTTC; CDR3: CATSGTGFSGANVLTF
V: TRBV5-1; J: TRBJ2-7; size: many; D: .; DNA: TGCGCCAGCAGCTTGGAGGGGCCACGGTCTTCTGACGAGCAGTACTTC; CDR3: CASSLEGPRSSDEQYF
V: TRBV6-1; J: TRBJ2-7; size: .; D: TRBD2; DNA: TGTGCCAGCACCCCACCGGGACTAGACTCCTACGAGCAGTACTTC; CDR3: CASTPPGLDSYEQYF
V: TRBV9; J: TRBJ1-2; size: few; D: .; DNA: TGTGCCAGCAGCGTAGGCCCATCGGAGCACCGACAAAACTATGGCTACACCTTC; CDR3: CASSVGPSEHRQNYGYTF
V: TRBV27; J: TRBJ1-4; size: many; D: TRBD1; DNA: TGTGCCAGCAGTTTACAGGGGGCGGCTAATGAAAAACTGTTTTTT; CDR3: CASSLQGAANEKLFF
V: TRBV5-1; J: TRBJ2-3; size: many; D: .; DNA: TGCGCCAGCAGCTTGGTCTCGTCAGGAGGCGATACGCAGTATTTT; CDR3: CASSLVSSGGDTQYF
V: TRBV3-1; J: TRBJ1-2; size: many; D: TRBD1; DNA: TGTGCCAGCAGCCAAAGGACAGGGGTTAACTATGGCTACACCTTC; CDR3: CASSQRTGVNYGYTF
V: TRBV30; J: TRBJ1-1; size: .; D: .; DNA: TGTGCCTGCAGGCTTTGGCACGCGAACACTGAAGCTTTCTTT; CDR3: CACRLWHANTEAFF
V: TRBV6-6; J: TRBJ2-3; size: many; D: .; DNA: TGTGCCAGCAGTTACGGGCAGAGCCTCCCAGATACGCAGTATTTT; CDR3: CASSYGQSLPDTQYF
V: TRBV29-1; J: TRBJ2-1; size: many; D: .; DNA: TGCAGCGTTGAAGTGGCTGGGGACCTTGAGCAGTTCTTC; CDR3: CSVEVAGDLEQFF
V: TRBV11-2; J: TRBJ1-6; size: .; D: .; DNA: TGTGCCAGCAGCTTAGTCTCAGGGGCTAGGTCACCCCTCCACTTT; CDR3: CASSLVSGARSPLHF
V: TRBV20-1; J: TRBJ1-1; size: .; D: TRBD1; DNA: TGCAGTGCTAGAGAGACCACAGGGGGAATTGAAGCTTTCTTT; CDR3: CSARETTGGIEAFF
V: TRBV12-3/TRBV12-4; J: TRBJ1-5; size: .; D: TRBD1; DNA: TGTGCCAGCAGACAATCGGACAGGGGAGGCAATCAGCCCCAGCATTTT; CDR3: CASRQSDRGGNQPQHF
V: TRBV6-2/TRBV6-3; J: TRBJ2-3; size: few; D: TRBD1; DNA: TGTGCCAGCATTTCCAGACAGGGGGCAGATACGCAGTATTTT; CDR3: CASISRQGADTQYF
V: TRBV4-1; J: TRBJ2-1; size: many; D: TRBD2; DNA: TGCGCCAGCAGCCCTACGCCCCGGCGGGGGGGTTCCAGCTCCTACAATGAGCAGTTCTTC; CDR3: CASSPTPRRGGSSSYNEQFF
V: TRBV12-3/TRBV12-4; J: TRBJ1-5; size: few; D: .; DNA: TGTGCCAGCAGTTTAAGTAGCAATCAGCCCCAGCATTTT; CDR3: CASSLSSNQPQHF
V: TRBV12-3/TRBV12-4; J: TRBJ1-5; size: many; D: .; DNA: TGTGCCAGCAGTTTCCCTAGAACAGCTAGCAATCAGCCCCAGCATTTT; CDR3: CASSFPRTASNQPQHF
V: TRBV11-2; J: TRBJ2-5; size: .; D: .; DNA: TGTGCCAGCAGCTTCCTAGTGAACCAAGAGACCCAGTACTTC; CDR3: CASSFLVNQETQYF
V: TRBV6-6; J: TRBJ2-5; size: many; D: TRBD1; DNA: TGTGCCAGCAGTTACTCACAGGGGCTCGAGACCCAGTACTTC; CDR3: CASSYSQGLETQYF
V: TRBV27; J: TRBJ1-1; size: few; D: .; DNA: TGTGCCATCTCCGAGAGAGGGGCTTTCTTT; CDR3: CAISERGAFF
V: TRBV20-1; J: TRBJ2-1; size: .; D: .; DNA: TGCAGTGCTAATAGACTAACCTACAATGAGCAGTTCTTC; CDR3: CSANRLTYNEQFF
V: TRBV28; J: TRBJ1-2; size: many; D: .; DNA: TGTGCCAGCAGTTTGTCAGGGCAATACTATGGCTACACCTTC; CDR3: CASSLSGQYYGYTF
V: TRBV28; J: TRBJ1-5; size: many; D: .; DNA: TGTGCCAGCAAGAGGGGTGGTCAGCCCCAGCATTTT; CDR3: CASKRGGQPQHF
V: TRBV7-8; J: TRBJ1-5; size: few; D: .; DNA: TGTGCCAGCAGCCCGAGTCGGAATATGGGTCAGCCCCAGCATTTT; CDR3: CASSPSRNMGQPQHF
V: TRBV25-1; J: TRBJ1-2; size: .; D: TRBD1; DNA: TGTGCCAGCAGTGCAACGACAGGGGTGTCTCGCTATGGCTACACCTTC; CDR3: CASSATTGVSRYGYTF
V: TRBV2; J: TRBJ2-3; size: many; D: TRBD1; DNA: TGTGCCAGCAGCAAGAGAACAGGGGGGCGCACAGATACGCAGTATTTT; CDR3: CASSKRTGGRTDTQYF
V: TRBV6-4; J: TRBJ2-3; size: .; D: .; DNA: TGTGCCAGCAGTGAAGCCCAACTGGGAGCAGATACGCAGTATTTT; CDR3: CASSEAQLGADTQYF
V: TRBV10-3; J: TRBJ1-2; size: few; D: .; DNA: TGTGCCATCAGTGAGTCGACAGTCTATGGCTACACCTTC; CDR3: CAISESTVYGYTF
V: TRBV11-2; J: TRBJ1-5; size: many; D: TRBD1; DNA: TGTGCCAGCAGCAACGGACAGGGAGGGGGTCAGCCCCAGCATTTT; CDR3: CASSNGQGGGQPQHF
V: TRBV12-3/TRBV12-4; J: TRBJ2-5; size: .; D: TRBD1; DNA: TGTGCCAGCAGTTTGACCCGAGGACAGGGGAGGGAGACCCAGTACTTC; CDR3: CASSLTRGQGRETQYF
V: TRBV7-6; J: TRBJ2-3; size: many; D: .; DNA: TGTGCCAGCAGGGGTCCAGTTCTTGATACGCAGTATTTT; CDR3: CASRGPVLDTQYF
V: TRBV7-7; J: TRBJ2-1; size: .; D: TRBD1; DNA: TGTGCTAGCAGCTTACGGACAGGGAGCGATGAGCAGTTCTTC; CDR3: CASSLRTGSDEQFF
V: TRBV19; J: TRBJ1-2; size: many; D: .; DNA: TGTGCCAGTAGCCTGCAAGCGTCCCGGGGGCTGGACTATGGCTACACCTTC; CDR3: CASSLQASRGLDYGYTF
V: TRBV7-9; J: TRBJ1-6; size: many; D: .; DNA: TGTGCCCTCATTGGGGGGGCGGAGGTGAGCTCCTATAATTCACCCCTCCACTTT; CDR3: CALIGGAEVSSYNSPLHF
V: TRBV5-5; J: TRBJ1-4; size: many; D: .; DNA: TGTGCCAGCAGCTTAAGTACTACGAAAGGTGAAAAACTGTTTTTT; CDR3: CASSLSTTKGEKLFF
V: TRBV7-9; J: TRBJ1-6; size: many; D: TRBD1; DNA: TGTGCCAGCAGCTCGACCGACAGGGGGGATTCACCCCTCCACTTT; CDR3: CASSSTDRGDSPLHF
V: TRBV27; J: TRBJ2-1; size: many; D: TRBD1; DNA: TGTGCCAGCAGTTTAAGTAGGGGGCGTAGGTACAATGAGCAGTTCTTC; CDR3: CASSLSRGRRYNEQFF
V: TRBV7-2; J: TRBJ2-1; size: .; D: TRBD2; DNA: TGTGCCAGCAGCTTAGGACTAGCGTACAATGAGCAGTTCTTC; CDR3: CASSLGLAYNEQFF
V: TRBV6-2/TRBV6-3; J: TRBJ2-4; size: few; D: .; DNA: TGTGCCACCGCAGGGACCGGGGCCAAAAACATTCAGTACTTC; CDR3: CATAGTGAKNIQYF
V: TRBV5-1; J: TRBJ2-3; size: many; D: .; DNA: TGCGCCAGCAGCTTGTTGGGCAGCTTTAGCACAGATACGCAGTATTTT; CDR3: CASSLLGSFSTDTQYF
V: TRBV28; J: TRBJ1-1; size: many; D: .; DNA: TGTGCCAGCAGTTTATGGGCGAACACTGAAGCTTTCTTT; CDR3: CASSLWANTEAFF
V: TRBV7-2; J: TRBJ2-1; size: few; D: .; DNA: TGTGCCAGCAGCGGAGCGAGCTCCTACAATGAGCAGTTCTTC; CDR3: CASSGASSYNEQFF
V: TRBV11-2; J: TRBJ1-2; size: many; D: .; DNA: TGTGCCAGCAGCTTAGCCCCCAGGGACTATGGCTACACCTTC; CDR3: CASSLAPRDYGYTF
V: TRBV4-3; J: TRBJ1-3; size: few; D: .; DNA: TGCGCCAGCAGCCAACGATCCGGAAACACCATATATTTT; CDR3: CASSQRSGNTIYF
V: TRBV20-1; J: TRBJ1-4; size: many; D: .; DNA: TGCAGTGCTAGGGCGCCGGGACTGAGAAATGAAAAACTGTTTTTT; CDR3: CSARAPGLRNEKLFF
V: TRBV6-6; J: TRBJ2-7; size: medium-sized; D: TRBD1; DNA: TGTGCCAGCACCAGGGACAGGGTGTCCTACGAGCAGTACTTC; CDR3: CASTRDRVSYEQYF
V: TRBV5-1; J: TRBJ2-3; size: many; D: .; DNA: TGCGCCAGCAGCTTGGCACGGGTGGAAGATACGCAGTATTTT; CDR3: CASSLARVEDTQYF
V: TRBV27; J: TRBJ2-7; size: many; D: TRBD1; DNA: TGTGCCAGCAGTTCCCGGGACAGGCGGAACGAGCAGTACTTC; CDR3: CASSSRDRRNEQYF
V: TRBV29-1; J: TRBJ1-5; size: few; D: TRBD1; DNA: TGCAGCGTGGTTTGGACAGGGGAGAATCAGCCCCAGCATTTT; CDR3: CSVVWTGENQPQHF
V: TRBV19; J: TRBJ1-2; size: many; D: TRBD1; DNA: TGTGCCAGTATCCCGGGACAGGGAGCCTATGGCTACACCTTC; CDR3: CASIPGQGAYGYTF
V: TRBV21-1; J: TRBJ2-7; size: many; D: .; DNA: TGTGCCAGCAGCCCCGGGAGGGAACTTGCCCACGAGCAGTACTTC; CDR3: CASSPGRELAHEQYF
V: TRBV4-1; J: TRBJ2-5; size: few; D: .; DNA: TGCGCCAGCAGCCAAGGGGAGGGGGGTCAAGAGACCCAGTACTTC; CDR3: CASSQGEGGQETQYF
V: TRBV7-2; J: TRBJ2-7; size: many; D: TRBD2; DNA: TGTGCCAGCAGCTTTCGGTCTAGCGGGGGTTCCTACGAGCAGTACTTC; CDR3: CASSFRSSGGSYEQYF
V: TRBV12-3/TRBV12-4; J: TRBJ2-5; size: many; D: .; DNA: TGTGCCAGCAGTTTTTTCGGGGGCCAAGAGACCCAGTACTTC; CDR3: CASSFFGGQETQYF
V: TRBV21-1; J: TRBJ1-6; size: many; D: .; DNA: TGTGCCAGCAGAGACGGTCGTAATTCATCGCCCCTCCACTTT; CDR3: CASRDGRNSSPLHF
V: TRBV20-1; J: TRBJ1-4; size: .; D: .; DNA: TGCAGTGCGGTACCGGGATCAACTAATGAAAAACTGTTTTTT; CDR3: CSAVPGSTNEKLFF
V: TRBV12-3/TRBV12-4; J: TRBJ2-5; size: few; D: .; DNA: TGTGCCAGCAGTACCGAGGGGAACCAAGAGACCCAGTACTTC; CDR3: CASSTEGNQETQYF